The 21 T cell receptor beta chains below all came from one sample that was sequenced in a study of control samples from healthy donors and cancer patients. The method was immunoSEQ multiplex PCR; TCRdb's version includes in-frame clones alone and lacks a portion of them. The sample lists about 100,000 clones, about 90% seen once, with 15% to 20% in the top ten. The specimen sequenced was blood. These receptors originate from a woman in her forties or fifties in good health.

The rearrangement uses TRBV27 and TRBJ1-5; D uncertain. The CDR3 is made up of 14 amino acids. From germline, CDR1 is MNHEY and CDR2 SMNVEV (reference sequence). V was pared by 0 bases and J by 4 bases, with 7 bases between. The CDR3 DNA follows: TGTGCCAGCAGTTTATCAGGCTCGAATCAGCCCCAGCATTTT. It codes for CASSLSGSNQPQHF.

The chain is built from TRBV6-2 or TRBV6-3 and TRBJ1-5, with 7 bases that match TRBD1. Germline values: CDR1 MNHEY, CDR2 SVGEGT. The CDR3 is made up of 15 amino acids. J lost 6 bases, V lost 4 bases, and 9 bases had no gene match. CDR3 region: CASSSDRVFSQPQHF. The CDR3 bases are TGTGCCAGCAGTTCCGACAGGGTTTTTAGTCAGCCCCAGCATTTT.

CDR3 in amino acids: CASSQVGQQYEQYV. In DNA, the CDR3 is TGCGCCAGCAGCCAAGTGGGACAGCAGTACGAGCAGTACGTC. The chain couples TRBV4-1 to TRBJ2-7, with 7 nucleotides matching TRBD1. This CDR3 is built from 14 residues. V gave up 1 base and J gave up 4 bases; unmatched junction bases: 4. Germline assignment: CDR1 MGHRA and CDR2 YSYEKL.

The chain recombines TRBV19 with TRBJ1-1; tentative D call: TRBD1 (5 bases). The CDR3 has 14 residues. V lost 7 bases and J lost 1, with 13 bases in between. Germline loops: CDR1 LNHDA, CDR2 SQIVND (reference sequence). CDR3 protein: CASTPHRTNTEAFF. CDR3 nucleotides: TGTGCCAGTACCCCCCACAGGACGAACACTGAAGCTTTCTTT.

The chain is built from TRBV12-3 or TRBV12-4 and TRBJ1-4; TRBD1 matches at 8 bases. This CDR3 spans 13 amino acids. V was clipped by 6 bases and J by 8 bases; unmatched bases: 5. The CDR3 sequence: CASSSDREEKLFF. CDR3 bases: TGTGCCAGCAGCTCGGACAGGGAAGAAAAACTGTTTTTT.

J is TRBJ2-2 and V is TRBV4-1, with D perhaps TRBD1 (6 bases). Germline loops: CDR1 MGHRA, CDR2 YSYEKL. The CDR3 totals 15 residues. Trimming removed 2 bases at V and 4 bases at J, with 11 bases between. This CDR3 reads CASSQIGQITGELFF. The CDR3 DNA reads TGCGCCAGCAGCCAAATTGGACAGATCACCGGGGAGCTGTTTTTT.

The chain carries TRBV10-3 and TRBJ1-5; 7 bases are shared with TRBD1. V trimming: 3 bases; J trimming: 5 bases; junction bases outside the gene matches: 7. The V gene's germline CDR1 is ENHRY and CDR2 SYGVKD. This CDR3 is 15 amino acids long. The CDR3 DNA reads TGTGCCATCAGTGATTCGACAGGGAACCATCAGCCCCAGCATTTT. Encoded protein: CAISDSTGNHQPQHF.

The chain joins TRBV25-1 to TRBJ1-1, with D possibly being TRBD1 (5 bases). CDR3 size: 14 residues. CDR1 and CDR2 from the germline V gene are MGHDK and SYGVNS. Trimming pared 4 bases from V and 3 bases from J, leaving 12 bases between. The DNA for the CDR3 is TGTGCCAGCAGTGGGGCAGGGCTTTACACTGAAGCTTTCTTT. This translates into CASSGAGLYTEAFF.

This chain connects TRBV18 to TRBJ2-3, with D possibly TRBD1 on 6 matching bases. Germline V gene data show CDR1 as KGHSH and CDR2 as LQKENI. V was trimmed by 6 bases and J by 2 bases, leaving 21 bases between them. The CDR3 contains 17 residues. CDR3 in DNA: TGTGCCAGCTCCCTAGGACAGAGATTAAGGGTCACAGATACGCAGTATTTT. It translates to CASSLGQRLRVTDTQYF.

The rearrangement uses TRBV12-3 or TRBV12-4 and TRBJ1-2, with D possibly matching TRBD1 (5 bases). CDR3 size: 13 residues. With 6 bases removed from V and 10 bases from J, the gap between germline ends came to 18 bases. The CDR3 nucleotides read TGTGCCAGCAGCGAAGTAAACAGGAATGTCTACACCTTC. It specifies CASSEVNRNVYTF.

This chain connects TRBV21-1 to TRBJ2-5; the D call of TRBD1 is as the table states it, not checked on the DNA. TRBV21-1 is marked as a pseudogene. This CDR3 spans 15 amino acids. This CDR3 is CASSKATGKQETQYF. CDR3 DNA sequence: TGTGCCAGCAGCAAAGCAACAGGCAAGCAAGAGACCCAGTACTTC.

The V gene is TRBV12-5, the J gene TRBJ1-2; TRBD1 matches at 11 bases. CDR1 and CDR2 (germline): LGHNT, FRNRAP. With 3 bases clipped from V and 3 bases from J, the junction kept 15 bases outside the gene matches. The CDR3 has 19 residues. The CDR3 DNA reads as TGTGCTAGTGGTTTAAAATTAACCCGGGACAGGGGGGCCTACTATGGCTACACCTTC. Its protein is CASGLKLTRDRGAYYGYTF.

V and J are TRBV5-5 and TRBJ1-1, with D perhaps matching TRBD1 (5 bases). The CDR3 totals 13 residues. The germline CDR1 and CDR2 sequences are SGHKS and YYEKEE (reference sequence). V was shortened by 5 bases and J by 6 bases, with 14 bases between the two germline ends. The CDR3 DNA reads as TGTGCCAGCAGTCTGTCAGGGTGGTCTGAAGCTTTCTTT. As protein: CASSLSGWSEAFF.

This clone was found once. The chain carries TRBV6-5 and TRBJ2-7, with unresolved D. Trimming left V 6 bases short and J 6 bases short, with 12 bases between. This CDR3 spans 12 amino acids. CDR1 is MNHEY and CDR2 is SVGAGI in the germline V gene. CDR3 DNA: TGTGCCAGCAGAGGGCCCTGGGCCGAGCAGTACGTC. Residues: CASRGPWAEQYV.

This clone showed up just once. The chain carries TRBV20-1 and TRBJ2-7, with D possibly TRBD2 on 5 matching bases. CDR1 is DFQATT, CDR2 SNEGSKA, per germline (reference sequence). CDR3 length equals 10 residues. V lost 6 bases to trimming and J lost 6 bases, with 9 bases between them. CDR3 in DNA: TGCAGTGCAGGGCGGGTCGAGCAGTACTTC. Protein product: CSAGRVEQYF.

J is TRBJ2-3 and V is TRBV11-2; tentatively, D is TRBD2 (6 bases). The ends were cut back, 8 bases at V and 7 bases at J, with 28 bases in the middle. CDR3 length equals 17 residues. Germline CDR1 SGHAT, CDR2 FQNNGV. The CDR3 region has the DNA TGTGCCAGCGGGGGGACCGACGGCTTTGAGGGTTCAAATACGCAGTATTTT. This codes for CASGGTDGFEGSNTQYF.

The chain recombines TRBV27 with TRBJ1-1; maybe TRBD1 (5 bases). The germline gives CDR1 MNHEY, CDR2 SMNVEV (reference sequence). The CDR3 runs to 16 residues. V was clipped by 2 bases and J by 0 bases, with 13 bases between them. DNA for the CDR3: TGTGCCAGCAGTTTAACCGGGGGGGTCATGAACACTGAAGCTTTCTTT. Amino acid sequence: CASSLTGGVMNTEAFF.

The chain's CDR3 is CASSFDLGQGYGYTF. CDR3 in DNA: TGCGCCAGCAGCTTCGACTTAGGACAGGGCTATGGCTACACCTTC. J is TRBJ1-2 and V is TRBV5-1, with 8 bases lining up with TRBD1. Germline V gene lookup returns CDR1 SGHRS and CDR2 YFSETQ. This CDR3 has 15 amino acids. Unmatched junction bases numbered 7, after V lost 2 bases and J lost 4 bases.

V is TRBV2 and J is TRBJ1-1; D is uncertain. The germline V gene encodes CDR1 SNHLY and CDR2 FYNNEI. The CDR3 has 14 amino acids. Trimming took 5 bases from V and 1 from J, leaving 11 bases between them. In DNA form, the CDR3 reads TGTGCCAGCAGTCGGGTCAACCCGAACACTGAAGCTTTCTTT. Encoded protein: CASSRVNPNTEAFF.

The chain is built from TRBV7-6 and TRBJ1-2, with D tentatively TRBD1 (6 bases). The CDR3 totals 14 residues. V was trimmed by 5 bases and J by 4 bases, leaving 14 bases between them. Germline CDR1 reads SGHVS; CDR2 reads FNYEAQ. CDR3 bases: TGTGCCAGCAGCCAACGGGGACAAATCTATGGCTACACCTTC. Its protein product is CASSQRGQIYGYTF.

V gene TRBV7-2 combines with J gene TRBJ2-5, with a possible D match to TRBD2 (5 bases). The V end lost 1 base, the J end lost 5 bases, and 23 bases lay between the germline ends. The CDR3 totals 18 residues. CDR1 and CDR2 (germline): SGHTA, FQGNSA. The CDR3 nucleotides read TGTGCCAGCAGCTTAGGGGGTTCAGGTGTGGGAAGGAGGGAGACCCAGTACTTC. Its protein product is CASSLGGSGVGRRETQYF.